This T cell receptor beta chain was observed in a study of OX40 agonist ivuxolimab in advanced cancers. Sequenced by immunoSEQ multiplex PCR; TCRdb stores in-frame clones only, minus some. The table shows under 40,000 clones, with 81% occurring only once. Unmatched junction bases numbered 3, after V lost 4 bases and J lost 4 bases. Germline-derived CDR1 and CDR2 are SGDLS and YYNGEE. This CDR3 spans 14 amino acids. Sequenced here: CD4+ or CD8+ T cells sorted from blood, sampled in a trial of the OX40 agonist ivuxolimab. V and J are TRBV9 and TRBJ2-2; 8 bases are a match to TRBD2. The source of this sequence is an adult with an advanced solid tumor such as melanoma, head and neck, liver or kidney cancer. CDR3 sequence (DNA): TGTGCCAGCAGCCCCGGGACTAGCACCGGGGAGCTGTTTTTT. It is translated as CASSPGTSTGELFF.